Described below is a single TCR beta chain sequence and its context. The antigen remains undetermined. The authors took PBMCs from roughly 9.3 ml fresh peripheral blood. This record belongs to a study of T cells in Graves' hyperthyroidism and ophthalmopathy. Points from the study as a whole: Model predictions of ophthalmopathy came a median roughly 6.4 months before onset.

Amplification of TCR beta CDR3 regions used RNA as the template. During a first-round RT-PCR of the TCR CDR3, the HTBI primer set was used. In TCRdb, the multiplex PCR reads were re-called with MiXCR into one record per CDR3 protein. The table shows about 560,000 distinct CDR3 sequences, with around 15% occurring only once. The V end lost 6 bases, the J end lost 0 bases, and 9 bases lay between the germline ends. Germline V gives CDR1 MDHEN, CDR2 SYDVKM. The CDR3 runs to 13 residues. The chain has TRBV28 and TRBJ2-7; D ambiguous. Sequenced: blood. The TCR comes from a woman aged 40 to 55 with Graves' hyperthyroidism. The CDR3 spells CASSTRGSYEQYF. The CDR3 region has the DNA TGTGCCAGCAGCACCCGAGGCTCCTACGAGCAGTACTTC.